The 11 T cell receptor beta chains below all came from one sample that was sequenced in a study of technical replicates of blood from a handful of donors. Method: immunoSEQ multiplex PCR; TCRdb's copy keeps in-frame clones and lacks some. The repertoire holds about 70,000 clones, with approximately 89% as singletons. The sequencing input was PBMCs. The receptor set was obtained from a human donor in good health. Some clones in this sample may be carry-over from other donors' samples.

DNA of the CDR3: TGTGCCAGCAGCCCCGGGACAGAAAATTCACCCCTCCACTTT. This encodes CASSPGTENSPLHF. The chain combines TRBV6-5 with TRBJ1-6; 7 bases fit TRBD1. V shed 6 bases, J shed 7 bases, and the junction held 6 bases outside the gene matches. CDR1 and CDR2 from the germline V gene are MNHEY and SVGAGI. The CDR3 contains 14 residues.

The V and J genes are TRBV27 and TRBJ1-2; TRBD1 aligns across 7 bases. Trimming removed 6 bases from V and 8 bases from J; junction bases left unmatched: 12. The CDR3 loop spans 14 amino acids. Germline values: CDR1 MNHEY, CDR2 SMNVEV (reference sequence). CDR3 residues: CASSAGGGFYGYTF. Written as DNA, the CDR3 is TGTGCCAGCAGCGCGGGAGGGGGCTTCTACGGCTACACCTTC.

This chain uses TRBV4-2 with TRBJ1-4; 7 bases match TRBD1. The CDR3 length is 17 residues. V dropped 0 bases and J dropped 2; count of bases not matched to a gene: 6. Germline V CDR1 and CDR2: LGHNA, YNFKEQ. CDR3 sequence reads: CASSQDAQGGTNEKLFF. The CDR3 DNA reads TGTGCCAGCAGCCAAGATGCCCAGGGGGGTACTAATGAAAAACTGTTTTTT.

The CDR3 spells CASSPRTGGLNTEAFF. The CDR3 bases are TGTGCCAGCAGCCCCCGGACAGGGGGCCTGAACACTGAAGCTTTCTTT. This chain links TRBV7-2 with TRBJ1-1; 11 bases are a match to TRBD1. CDR3 length: 16 residues. CDR1 SGHTA and CDR2 FQGNSA come from the germline V gene. V gave up 5 bases and J gave up 0 bases; unmatched junction bases: 5.

This clone came up once. J is TRBJ2-1 and V is TRBV21-1; the table names TRBD2, a call not compared with the DNA. TRBV21-1 counts as a pseudogene. The CDR3 contains 15 residues. Written as DNA, the CDR3 is TGTGCCAGCACCAAGGACTACCCAGTAGACAATGAGCAGTTCTTC. Translated, it gives CASTKDYPVDNEQFF.

The rearrangement links TRBV5-1 to TRBJ2-3, with a possible D match to TRBD1 (5 bases). The germline V gene has CDR1 SGHRS and CDR2 YFSETQ. Trimming pared 4 bases from V and 6 bases from J, leaving 15 bases between. The CDR3 is 14 amino acids. CDR3 in amino acids: CASSPSGWGDTQYF. CDR3 nucleotides: TGCGCCAGCAGCCCGTCGGGTTGGGGCGATACGCAGTATTTT.

On this clone itself: At one boundary the junction diverges from the germline segment, which might be a read error. V and J are TRBV4-1 and TRBJ2-3; no reliable D call. The V gene's germline CDR1 is MGHRA and CDR2 YSYEKL. The CDR3 sequence is 14 residues long. The CDR3 DNA reads TGCGCCAGCAGCGAAGACGGTGGCACAGATACGCAGTATTTT. Its protein is CASSEDGGTDTQYF.

The chain joins TRBV7-3 to TRBJ2-5; maybe TRBD2 (6 bases). CDR3 length: 13 residues. V lost 5 bases to trimming and J lost 1 base, with 8 bases between them. Germline V gives CDR1 SGHTA, CDR2 FQGTGA. CDR3 in amino acids: CASSRSGQETQYF. As DNA, the CDR3 is TGTGCCAGCAGCCGTAGCGGCCAAGAGACCCAGTACTTC. The full variable domain, rest sourced from reference TRBV7-3 and TRBJ2-5, is GAGVSQTPSNKVTEKGKYVELRCDPISGHTALYWYRQSLGQGPEFLIYFQGTGAADDSGLPNDRFFAVRPEGSVSTLKIQRTERGDSAVYLCASSRSGQETQYFGPGTRLLVL.

The gene calls are TRBV4-3 and TRBJ2-7, with 11 nucleotides matching TRBD1. The CDR3 loop spans 14 amino acids. Germline V gene sequence: CDR1 LGHNA, CDR2 YSLEER. J gave up 2 bases and V 3 bases, and 0 bases lay outside the gene matches. The CDR3 loop is CASSQDRGPYEQYF. In nucleotides, the CDR3 is TGCGCCAGCAGCCAGGACAGGGGGCCCTACGAGCAGTACTTC.

The chain uses TRBV6-1 and TRBJ2-4; 8 bases map to TRBD1. This CDR3 has 15 amino acids. V was pared by 6 bases and J by 8 bases, with 12 bases of the junction left unmatched. Per the germline V gene, CDR1 is MNHNS and CDR2 is SASEGT. The CDR3 reads CASSRTPGGSDIQYF. The CDR3 bases are TGTGCCAGCAGCCGAACCCCAGGGGGCTCGGACATTCAGTACTTC.

The chain joins TRBV2 to TRBJ1-2, with D possibly being TRBD1 (5 bases). Germline CDR1 SNHLY, CDR2 FYNNEI. CDR3 length: 14 residues. Trimming took 7 bases from V and 4 from J, leaving 16 bases between them. The CDR3 region has the DNA TGTGCCAGCAATCGTCAGGGTTCCCCCTATGGCTACACCTTC. Translation gives CASNRQGSPYGYTF.